One sample yielded the 17 T cell receptor beta chains listed below, sequenced in a study of identical twins. TCRdb re-derived calls from the 5' RACE reads in MiXCR, one entry per CDR3 protein. Of hundreds of thousands of distinct CDR3 sequences listed, 6% to 8.5% are singletons. These data are also associated with another study on yellow fever vaccine responses in identical twins.

The source material was CD8+ T cells sorted from blood. The source of these receptors is a woman aged 18 to 35 in good health.

This clonotype has ten or more counts. The chain is built from TRBV12-3 or TRBV12-4 and TRBJ1-2; tentative D call: TRBD1 (5 bases). This CDR3 has 13 amino acids. The ends were cut back, 0 bases at V and 6 bases at J, with 8 bases in the middle. The CDR3 DNA reads as TGTGCCAGCAGTTTAGCCCCGGGGGATGGCTACACCTTC. The encoded protein is CASSLAPGDGYTF.

This rearrangement joins TRBV13 to TRBJ2-1, with D maybe TRBD1 (6 bases). The CDR3 covers 15 residues. V lost 2 bases and J lost 5, with 13 bases in between. Germline CDR1 PRHDT, CDR2 FYEKMQ (reference sequence). CDR3 in amino acids: CASSLRQGLNNEQFF. CDR3 DNA: TGTGCCAGCAGCTTACGTCAGGGGCTAAACAATGAGCAGTTCTTC.

This clonotype was counted only a few times. This chain connects TRBV20-1 to TRBJ2-7; 12 bases align to TRBD2. The CDR3 sequence is 16 residues long. The junction had 9 bases not matched to a gene; V was cut back by 3 bases and J by 3 bases. Looked up from germline, CDR1 is DFQATT and CDR2 is SNEGSKA (reference sequence). The CDR3 DNA follows: TGCAGTGCTAGCCAGACTAGCGGGAGAGGGGACTACGAGCAGTACTTC. It codes for CSASQTSGRGDYEQYF.

This clonotype turned up a few times. The chain combines TRBV29-1 with TRBJ2-1; maybe TRBD2 (5 bases). The CDR3 sequence is 16 residues long. CDR1 is SQVTM, CDR2 ANQGSEA, per germline. The V gene lost 0 bases and the J gene lost 3 bases, with 15 bases spanning the gap. Written as DNA, the CDR3 is TGCAGCGTTGAAGATCTCAGAGCGGATGTCTACAATGAGCAGTTCTTC. Protein product: CSVEDLRADVYNEQFF.

This clonotype has ten or more counts. The V gene is TRBV9, the J gene TRBJ1-2; D gene ambiguous. V lost 7 bases to trimming and J lost 5 bases, with 18 bases between them. The CDR3 totals 14 residues. Looked up from germline, CDR1 is SGDLS and CDR2 is YYNGEE. The CDR3: CASGPPRVGYGYTF. The CDR3 DNA sequence: TGTGCCAGCGGGCCTCCCCGCGTCGGTTATGGCTACACCTTC.

V is TRBV6-4 and J is TRBJ2-1; 9 bases are shared with TRBD1. Germline values: CDR1 MRHNA, CDR2 SNTAGT. Losses at the gene ends were 5 bases for V and 7 bases for J; bases not matched to a gene: 9. The CDR3 runs to 15 residues. The CDR3 sequence is CASSPLGTGMNEQFF. CDR3 DNA: TGTGCCAGCAGTCCCCTAGGGACAGGGATGAATGAGCAGTTCTTC.

The chain uses TRBV13 and TRBJ2-4, with D tentatively TRBD1 (6 bases). Per the germline V gene, CDR1 is PRHDT and CDR2 is FYEKMQ (reference sequence). The ends were cut back, 6 bases at V and 0 bases at J, with 9 bases in the middle. This CDR3 region has 14 residues. The CDR3 loop reads CASSTGLAKNIQYF. The CDR3 DNA reads as TGTGCCAGCAGTACAGGGCTAGCCAAAAACATTCAGTACTTC.

This clonotype came up many times. The chain links TRBV12-3 or TRBV12-4 to TRBJ2-1; the D is unclear. CDR3 length equals 15 residues. The V end lost 6 bases, the J end lost 0 bases, and 12 bases lay between the germline ends. The CDR3 protein is CASSRPGGSYNEQFF. CDR3 sequence (DNA): TGTGCCAGCAGCCGACCTGGCGGCTCCTACAATGAGCAGTTCTTC.

This clonotype came up many times. J is TRBJ2-1 and V is TRBV2; 7 nucleotides match TRBD1. CDR1 SNHLY and CDR2 FYNNEI come from the germline V gene. The CDR3 spans 13 residues. J lost 8 bases, V lost 6 bases, and 7 bases had no gene match. The CDR3 DNA reads TGTGCCAGCAGCCCCGGGACAGCCCATGAGCAGTTCTTC. Residues: CASSPGTAHEQFF.

V gene TRBV7-8 combines with J gene TRBJ2-2; D gene uncertain. V was trimmed by 5 bases and J by 0 bases, leaving 13 bases between them. The germline CDR1 and CDR2 sequences are SGHVS and FQNEAQ. This CDR3 has 16 residues. This CDR3 reads CASSHPFITNTGELFF. CDR3 in DNA: TGTGCCAGCAGCCATCCTTTTATTACGAACACCGGGGAGCTGTTTTTT.

The chain uses TRBV5-6 and TRBJ2-3; D call uncertain. The V and J ends lost 4 bases and 6 bases respectively, with 15 bases between them. CDR1 is SGHDT and CDR2 is YYEEEE in the germline V gene. CDR3 length: 14 amino acids. The CDR3 coding sequence is TGTGCCAGCAGCCCTTCAACCCAACCGGATACGCAGTATTTT. Its protein is CASSPSTQPDTQYF.

This clonotype was seen repeatedly, ten times or more. The chain combines TRBV6-5 with TRBJ2-1; a weak D match, TRBD2 (5 bases). This CDR3 is built from 15 residues. The germline V and J ends were trimmed by 2 bases and 1 base, with 9 bases remaining between them. Germline V CDR1 and CDR2: MNHEY, SVGAGI. Here the CDR3 DNA reads TGTGCCAGCAGTTACGACGGGATTTCCTACAATGAGCAGTTCTTC. This translates into CASSYDGISYNEQFF.

This clonotype was seen a few times. The V and J genes are TRBV7-9 and TRBJ1-4; 7 bases line up with TRBD1. Germline-derived CDR1 and CDR2 are SEHNR and FQNEAQ (reference sequence). With 6 bases clipped from V and 5 bases from J, the junction kept 6 bases outside the gene matches. This CDR3 region has 14 residues. The CDR3 is CASRRATGNEKLFF. The CDR3 DNA reads TGTGCCAGCAGGCGGGCGACAGGGAATGAAAAACTGTTTTTT.

The gene calls are TRBV5-1 and TRBJ2-7; a weak D match, TRBD2 (6 bases). This CDR3 contains 14 residues. The V gene lost 0 bases and the J gene lost 3 bases, with 10 bases spanning the gap. Per the germline V gene, CDR1 is SGHRS and CDR2 is YFSETQ. The CDR3 reads CASSLETDYYEQYF. CDR3 DNA: TGCGCCAGCAGCTTGGAGACGGACTACTACGAGCAGTACTTC.

This clonotype was observed many times. The V call is TRBV7-9, the J call TRBJ2-1, with a weak D call TRBD1 (6 bases). The CDR3 contains 15 residues. V dropped 5 bases and J dropped 3 bases, with 14 bases sitting between them. The germline V gene encodes CDR1 SEHNR and CDR2 FQNEAQ (reference sequence). This CDR3 is CASSPVLGGYNEQFF. The CDR3 DNA is TGTGCCAGCAGCCCGGTGCTAGGGGGCTACAATGAGCAGTTCTTC. Full variable domain (rest looked up from reference TRBV7-9 and TRBJ2-1): DTGVSQNPRHKITKRGQNVTFRCDPISEHNRLYWYRQTLGQGPEFLTYFQNEAQLEKSRLLSDRFSAERPKGSFSTLEIQRTEQGDSAMYLCASSPVLGGYNEQFFGPGTRLTVL.

This clonotype turned up a few times. The chain couples TRBV6-1 to TRBJ2-3; D not resolved. V lost 1 base, J lost 0 bases, and 11 bases lay in between. Germline assignment: CDR1 MNHNS and CDR2 SASEGT. This CDR3 region has 16 residues. The CDR3 DNA follows: TGTGCCAGCAGTGAAGATGGGGAAGGTAGCACAGATACGCAGTATTTT. This encodes CASSEDGEGSTDTQYF.

The rearrangement links TRBV2 to TRBJ2-3; 13 nucleotides agree with TRBD2. The germline CDR1 and CDR2 sequences are SNHLY and FYNNEI. V trimming: 4 bases; J trimming: 5 bases; junction bases outside the gene matches: 3. This CDR3 spans 15 amino acids. The CDR3 loop reads CASSGGLAGRDTQYF. Here the CDR3 DNA reads TGTGCCAGCAGTGGGGGACTAGCGGGAAGAGATACGCAGTATTTT. Full variable domain (missing parts from reference TRBV2 and TRBJ2-3): EPEVTQTPSHQVTQMGQEVILRCVPISNHLYFYWYRQILGQKVEFLVSFYNNEISEKSEIFDDQFSVERPDGSNFTLKIRSTKLEDSAMYFCASSGGLAGRDTQYFGPGTRLTVL.